This entry lists 27 T cell receptor beta chains sequenced from one sample in a study of OX40 agonist ivuxolimab in advanced cancers. Assay: immunoSEQ multiplex PCR; the TCRdb copy retains only in-frame clones and omits some. The sample lists tens of thousands of clones, approximately 81% occurring once. Material: CD4+ or CD8+ T cells sorted from blood, obtained in a trial of the OX40 agonist ivuxolimab. Every receptor here comes from an adult with an advanced solid tumor such as melanoma, head and neck, liver or kidney cancer.

The genes are TRBV19 and TRBJ2-2, with 7 bases aligning to TRBD2. Germline V gene lookup returns CDR1 LNHDA and CDR2 SQIVND (reference sequence). The junction had 5 bases not matched to a gene; V was cut back by 0 bases and J by 4 bases. The CDR3 has 16 residues. CDR3 in amino acids: CASSIDAIAGTGELFF. The CDR3 DNA reads as TGTGCCAGTAGTATAGATGCGATAGCGGGCACCGGGGAGCTGTTTTTT. The full variable domain, with the rest looked up from reference TRBV19 and TRBJ2-2, is DGGITQSPKYLFRKEGQNVTLSCEQNLNHDAMYWYRQDPGQGLRLIYYSQIVNDFQKGDIAEGYSVSREKKESFPLTVTSAQKNPTAFYLCASSIDAIAGTGELFFGEGSRLTVL.

The chain is built from TRBV5-3 and TRBJ1-1; no reliable D call. TRBV5-3 is flagged as an ORF with uncertain function. The CDR3 covers 13 residues. Trimming shortened V by 8 bases and J by 0 bases, and 11 bases separated the two germline ends. CDR3 DNA sequence: TGTGCCAGCAGCCGTACATTGAACACTGAAGCTTTCTTT. Protein product: CASSRTLNTEAFF.

The chain links TRBV6-1 to TRBJ1-1; 8 bases map to TRBD1. J was trimmed by 2 bases and V by 5 bases; bases with no gene match: 4. CDR3 size: 14 residues. Germline values: CDR1 MNHNS, CDR2 SASEGT. The CDR3 DNA reads TGTGCCAGCAGTCGGACAGGGAGTAACACTGAAGCTTTCTTT. This gives the protein CASSRTGSNTEAFF.

The V call is TRBV19, the J call TRBJ2-5, with D perhaps TRBD1 (5 bases). The CDR3 sequence is 12 residues long. CDR1 and CDR2 (germline): LNHDA, SQIVND (reference sequence). V gave up 8 bases and J gave up 3 bases, with 10 bases separating them. The CDR3 DNA reads TGTGCCAGTGGGGCGAGAGAAGAGACCCAGTACTTC. Amino acid sequence: CASGAREETQYF.

This chain connects TRBV7-6 to TRBJ2-7, with 7 bases lining up with TRBD1. The CDR3 is made up of 16 amino acids. The germline gives CDR1 SGHVS, CDR2 FNYEAQ. With V trimmed by 5 bases and J by 2 bases, 12 bases remained unmatched. The CDR3 loop reads CASSPPTQGSAYEQYF. The CDR3 nucleotides are TGTGCCAGCAGCCCCCCAACACAGGGGTCAGCCTACGAGCAGTACTTC.

The J gene is TRBJ2-7, the V gene TRBV28; 7 bases are a match to TRBD1. The length of the CDR3 is 13 residues. The germline V gene encodes CDR1 MDHEN and CDR2 SYDVKM. Trimming took 6 bases from V and 2 from J; bases not matched to a gene: 4. The CDR3 coding sequence is TGTGCCAGCAGGACCGGGACAGCCTACGAGCAGTACTTC. Its translation is CASRTGTAYEQYF.

The V call is TRBV21-1, the J call TRBJ2-1. TRBV21-1 is a recognized pseudogene. This CDR3 is built from 13 residues. CDR3 residues: CASSKEGSNEQFF. The CDR3 nucleotides are TGTGCCAGCAGCAAAGAAGGCAGCAATGAGCAGTTCTTC.

The J gene is TRBJ2-3, the V gene TRBV10-1; D perhaps matches TRBD2 (6 bases). Germline V lookup: CDR1 WNHNN, CDR2 SYGVQD (reference sequence). V was pared by 6 bases and J by 7 bases, with 14 bases between. This CDR3 region has 13 residues. CDR3 region: CASRPSGVNTQYF. The CDR3 nucleotides are TGCGCCAGCAGACCCTCGGGGGTAAATACGCAGTATTTT.

The rearrangement links TRBV19 to TRBJ2-7, with TRBD2 matching 7 bases. The CDR3 covers 16 residues. Per germline, CDR1 LNHDA and CDR2 SQIVND (reference sequence). V shed 2 bases and J 3 bases; nucleotides not matched to a gene: 10. CDR3 residues: CASSIIGGSSGYEQYF. DNA for the CDR3: TGTGCCAGTAGTATAATCGGCGGGAGCTCTGGCTACGAGCAGTACTTC.

This chain links TRBV12-5 with TRBJ1-2; D gene unclear. The germline gives CDR1 LGHNT, CDR2 FRNRAP. V was shortened by 0 bases and J by 2 bases, with 10 bases between the two germline ends. CDR3 length equals 15 residues. CDR3 coding DNA: TGTGCTAGTGGTTTGGTACGGCAAGTCAACTATGGCTACACCTTC. Translated, it gives CASGLVRQVNYGYTF.

The gene calls are TRBV12-5 and TRBJ1-1, with 7 bases fitting TRBD1. The ends lost 0 bases at V and 6 bases at J; junction bases unmatched: 7. The germline V gene encodes CDR1 LGHNT and CDR2 FRNRAP. This CDR3 contains 15 residues. DNA of the CDR3: TGTGCTAGTGGTTTGGTACTGGACAGGAATTCTGAAGCTTTCTTT. It encodes CASGLVLDRNSEAFF.

The chain is built from TRBV28 and TRBJ2-1; 11 bases are a match to TRBD1. Germline assignment: CDR1 MDHEN and CDR2 SYDVKM. Losses at the gene ends were 5 bases for V and 3 bases for J; bases not matched to a gene: 6. The CDR3 loop spans 16 amino acids. CDR3 amino acids: CASSLMDRGLYNEQFF. DNA of the CDR3: TGTGCCAGCAGTCTAATGGACAGGGGGCTCTACAATGAGCAGTTCTTC.

V and J are TRBV6-6 and TRBJ1-2, with D possibly TRBD1 on 5 matching bases. The CDR3 runs to 14 residues. The V end lost 2 bases, the J end lost 6 bases, and 13 bases lay between the germline ends. The germline gives CDR1 MNHNY, CDR2 SVGAGI (reference sequence). This CDR3 reads CASSYQAGQDGYTF. Written as DNA, the CDR3 is TGTGCCAGCAGTTACCAGGCAGGGCAGGATGGCTACACCTTC.

CDR3 nucleotide sequence: TGTGCCAGCAGCCCCCCCCACCTCGAGAACAATGAGCAGTTCTTC. This gives the protein CASSPPHLENNEQFF. The chain couples TRBV7-8 to TRBJ2-1; D not resolved. The CDR3 runs 15 residues. Germline V gene sequence: CDR1 SGHVS, CDR2 FQNEAQ. The V gene lost 5 bases and the J gene lost 5 bases, with 16 bases spanning the gap.

This chain connects TRBV10-1 to TRBJ2-3; 9 bases are a match to TRBD2. This CDR3 has 15 residues. J gave up 0 bases and V 5 bases, and 3 bases lay outside the gene matches. Germline V gene lookup returns CDR1 WNHNN and CDR2 SYGVQD (reference sequence). CDR3 in amino acids: CASSRSGGSTDTQYF. The DNA of the CDR3 is TGCGCCAGCAGTCGAAGCGGGGGGAGCACAGATACGCAGTATTTT.

This clone was recorded once. The CDR3 DNA is TGTGCCAGCTCACGGGACGGGGCTCGCGAGCAGTACTTC. Translation: CASSRDGAREQYF. The V and J genes are TRBV19 and TRBJ2-7; D possibly matches TRBD1 or TRBD2 (5 bases each). Germline assignment: CDR1 LNHDA and CDR2 SQIVND (reference sequence). The V and J ends lost 9 bases and 6 bases respectively, with 18 bases between them. The CDR3 sequence is 13 residues long.

The gene calls are TRBV19 and TRBJ2-6; 15 nucleotides line up with TRBD2. J lost 2 bases, V lost 6 bases, and 11 bases had no gene match. This CDR3 region has 20 residues. Germline lookup yields CDR1 LNHDA and CDR2 SQIVND (reference sequence). The CDR3 DNA follows: TGTGCCAGTAGGCAATCGACCGGACTAGCGGGAGGGGCTGGGGCCAACGTCCTGACTTTC. It is translated as CASRQSTGLAGGAGANVLTF.

The chain joins TRBV27 to TRBJ2-3, with a possible D match to TRBD2 (5 bases). Trimming took 0 bases from V and 5 from J, leaving 9 bases between them. This CDR3 is built from 14 residues. The germline V gene has CDR1 MNHEY and CDR2 SMNVEV (reference sequence). DNA of the CDR3: TGTGCCAGCAGTTTATCGGGCCGGGAAGATACGCAGTATTTT. It codes for CASSLSGREDTQYF.

This clone is a singleton in its sample. The V call is TRBV30, the J call TRBJ2-6; 8 bases agree with TRBD2. From germline, CDR1 is GTSNPN and CDR2 SVGIG (reference sequence). This CDR3 contains 16 residues. The J segment lost 0 bases and the V segment lost 3 bases, leaving 4 bases of the junction unmatched. CDR3 residues: CAWSPGGASGANVLTF. In DNA, the CDR3 is TGTGCCTGGAGCCCCGGGGGGGCCTCTGGGGCCAACGTCCTGACTTTC.

The chain has TRBV7-5 and TRBJ2-2; the table assigns TRBD2, which was not confirmed against the DNA. TRBV7-5 is designated a pseudogene. The CDR3 has 18 residues. CDR3 coding DNA: TGTGTCAGAAGCACGCGTTGGAGGTCTAGCGGGAGGACCGGGGAGCTGTTTTTT. Translation gives CVRSTRWRSSGRTGELFF.

The CDR3 spells CASSFNQREGFFQETQYF. The DNA for the CDR3 is TGCGCCAGCAGCTTTAATCAGCGGGAGGGCTTTTTCCAAGAGACCCAGTACTTC. The chain couples TRBV5-1 to TRBJ2-5; 10 bases match TRBD2. Germline V gene data show CDR1 as SGHRS and CDR2 as YFSETQ. V dropped 2 bases and J dropped 1; count of bases not matched to a gene: 11. This CDR3 contains 18 residues.

This chain connects TRBV4-3 to TRBJ1-2; D is ambiguous. Trimming pared 1 base from V and 2 bases from J, leaving 8 bases between. This CDR3 comprises 14 residues. Germline V gene lookup returns CDR1 LGHNA and CDR2 YSLEER. CDR3 sequence (DNA): TGCGCCAGCAGCCAAGCGGACGGGAACTATGGCTACACCTTC. Encoded protein: CASSQADGNYGYTF.

V is TRBV9 and J is TRBJ2-5; D ambiguous. CDR3 length equals 17 residues. Germline V gives CDR1 SGDLS, CDR2 YYNGEE. The V gene lost 1 base and the J gene lost 2 bases, with 18 bases spanning the gap. The DNA for the CDR3 is TGTGCCAGCAGCGTAACCCCCCAATATAGGCGGCAAGAGACCCAGTACTTC. Amino acid sequence: CASSVTPQYRRQETQYF.

The gene calls are TRBV5-6 and TRBJ2-1; D perhaps matches TRBD2 (5 bases). Per the germline V gene, CDR1 is SGHDT and CDR2 is YYEEEE. The CDR3 is 16 amino acids. V was trimmed by 0 bases and J by 6 bases, leaving 16 bases between them. The CDR3 loop is CASSLAPGIGGNEQFF. CDR3 nucleotide sequence: TGTGCCAGCAGCTTGGCACCGGGAATAGGAGGCAATGAGCAGTTCTTC. Filled out from reference TRBV5-6 and TRBJ2-1, the complete variable domain reads DAGVTQSPTHLIKTRGQQVTLRCSPKSGHDTVSWYQQALGQGPQFIFQYYEEEERQRGNFPDRFSGHQFPNYSSELNVNALLLGDSALYLCASSLAPGIGGNEQFFGPGTRLTVL.

The J gene is TRBJ1-2, the V gene TRBV6-6; D may be TRBD1 (5 bases). V was clipped by 4 bases and J by 0 bases, with 6 bases between them. Germline V gene sequence: CDR1 MNHNY, CDR2 SVGAGI (reference sequence). The CDR3 sequence is 13 residues long. CDR3 nucleotide sequence: TGTGCCAGCAGTTCGGGGGCTAACTATGGCTACACCTTC. This gives the protein CASSSGANYGYTF.

The chain combines TRBV15 with TRBJ2-1; D call uncertain. Per the germline V gene, CDR1 is LNHNV and CDR2 is YYDKDF (reference sequence). Trimming cost V 0 bases and J 4 bases, with 4 bases left between them. The length of the CDR3 is 13 residues. DNA of the CDR3: TGTGCCACCAGCAGAGATGGGTACAATGAGCAGTTCTTC. Amino acid sequence: CATSRDGYNEQFF.

A single count supports this clone. V and J are TRBV4-1 and TRBJ2-5; D is possibly TRBD1 (5 bases). This CDR3 has 15 residues. Germline values: CDR1 MGHRA, CDR2 YSYEKL. The ends were cut back, 1 base at V and 5 bases at J, with 14 bases in the middle. The CDR3 reads CASSQVLGALETQYF. Here the CDR3 DNA reads TGCGCCAGCAGCCAAGTCCTAGGGGCATTGGAGACCCAGTACTTC.